This T cell receptor beta chain was profiled in a study of cytomegalovirus exposure and HLA in healthy donors. Regarding the study as a whole: An observed cluster of highly shared sequence variants was recorded as a likely sequencing artifact.

PCR amplification relied on 60 Vbeta primers (plus 13 Jbeta primers). Generated by immunoSEQ multiplex PCR, the TCRdb table keeps only in-frame clones and is missing some. The table shows 200,000 or so clones, with 76% occurring only once. Comment on this clone: What it binds is unknown.

The CDR3 has 12 residues. J was trimmed by 1 base and V by 8 bases; bases with no gene match: 0. Germline V CDR1 and CDR2: MNHEY, SMNVEV (reference sequence). The sequenced sample consisted of PBMCs. This chain connects TRBV27 to TRBJ1-1, with TRBD1 identical over 8 bases. The TCR originated in a man younger than 35 in good health and CMV-seronegative. The CDR3: CASGQGNTEAFF. The CDR3 bases are TGTGCCAGCGGACAGGGGAACACTGAAGCTTTCTTT.